These T cell receptor beta chains were read from a single sample in a study of blood T cell repertoires in COVID-19. Sequenced by immunoSEQ multiplex PCR; TCRdb stores in-frame clones only, minus some. There are tens of thousands of clones in the sample; approximately 78% occur only once, and about 6% lies in the top ten. Sample: peripheral blood. The source of these receptors is a human donor in a cohort sampled during active or convalescent COVID-19. Each CDR3 is given with its conserved first and last residue. D genes are given only for firm matches. The size of a clone is reported for some rows only, either as once, few or many, or as a class for expanded clones.

CDR3aa: CASRTGTGGFSEQFF
CDR3nt: TGTGCCAGCAGGACAGGGACAGGGGGCTTTAGTGAGCAGTTCTTC
v_gene: TRBV2
len: 15
j_gene: TRBJ2-1
abundance: -
d_gene: TRBD1

CDR3aa: CASSRQGTDTQYF
CDR3nt: TGTGCCAGTAGTCGGCAGGGCACAGATACGCAGTATTTT
v_gene: TRBV19
len: 13
j_gene: TRBJ2-3
abundance: -
d_gene: -

CDR3aa: CASYEPGQRSYEQYF
CDR3nt: TGTGCCAGCTATGAACCGGGACAAAGGTCCTACGAGCAGTACTTC
v_gene: TRBV2
len: 15
j_gene: TRBJ2-7
abundance: -
d_gene: -

CDR3aa: CASSQGTGITEAFF
CDR3nt: TGTGCCAGCAGCCAAGGGACAGGGATCACTGAAGCTTTCTTT
v_gene: TRBV3-1/TRBV3-2
len: 14
j_gene: TRBJ1-1
abundance: -
d_gene: TRBD1

CDR3aa: CSVELRGGVTQYF
CDR3nt: TGCAGCGTTGAATTAAGGGGTGGGGTGACCCAGTACTTC
v_gene: TRBV29-1
len: 13
j_gene: TRBJ2-5
abundance: -
d_gene: -

CDR3aa: CASSSGVQGTTDTQYF
CDR3nt: TGTGCCAGCAGCTCCGGGGTCCAGGGGACAACAGATACGCAGTATTTT
v_gene: TRBV11-2
len: 16
j_gene: TRBJ2-3
abundance: -
d_gene: -

CDR3aa: CASSIGLAKNIQYF
CDR3nt: TGTGCCAGTAGTATAGGACTAGCAAAAAACATTCAGTACTTC
v_gene: TRBV19
len: 14
j_gene: TRBJ2-4
abundance: -
d_gene: TRBD2

CDR3aa: CSASRLGQGAGEQFF
CDR3nt: TGCAGTGCTAGTCGTTTGGGACAGGGGGCGGGTGAGCAGTTCTTC
v_gene: TRBV20-1
len: 15
j_gene: TRBJ2-1
abundance: -
d_gene: TRBD1

CDR3aa: CASSTQITDTQYF
CDR3nt: TGTGCCAGCAGTACCCAGATCACAGATACGCAGTATTTT
v_gene: TRBV6-2/TRBV6-3
len: 13
j_gene: TRBJ2-3
abundance: once
d_gene: -

CDR3aa: CASSKGNRANTEAFF
CDR3nt: TGTGCCAGCAGCAAAGGGAACAGGGCGAACACTGAAGCTTTCTTT
v_gene: TRBV14
len: 15
j_gene: TRBJ1-1
abundance: few
d_gene: -

CDR3aa: CASSSKRAGIQPQHF
CDR3nt: TGTGCCAGCAGCTCAAAAAGGGCAGGGATTCAGCCCCAGCATTTT
v_gene: TRBV7-8
len: 15
j_gene: TRBJ1-5
abundance: -
d_gene: -

CDR3aa: CASSQGGGRIGEAFF
CDR3nt: TGCGCCAGCAGCCAAGGGGGCGGACGGATAGGTGAAGCTTTCTTT
v_gene: TRBV4-1
len: 15
j_gene: TRBJ1-1
abundance: few
d_gene: -

CDR3aa: CASSLGLGEQYF
CDR3nt: TGTGCCAGCAGCTTAGGCCTCGGCGAGCAGTACTTC
v_gene: TRBV7-9
len: 12
j_gene: TRBJ2-7
abundance: few
d_gene: -

CDR3aa: CASSPSTGTPETGAFF
CDR3nt: TGTGCCAGCAGCCCTTCCACCGGGACACCTGAGACGGGCGCTTTCTTT
v_gene: TRBV7-9
len: 16
j_gene: TRBJ1-1
abundance: -
d_gene: -

CDR3aa: CASSQLQGATGNTIYF
CDR3nt: TGCGCCAGCAGCCAACTTCAGGGCGCCACTGGAAACACCATATATTTT
v_gene: TRBV4-3
len: 16
j_gene: TRBJ1-3
abundance: -
d_gene: -

CDR3aa: CASSLTTYEQYF
CDR3nt: TGTGCCAGCAGCTTAACAACCTACGAGCAGTACTTC
v_gene: TRBV11-2
len: 12
j_gene: TRBJ2-7
abundance: -
d_gene: -

CDR3aa: CASSVRGSGGAADTQYF
CDR3nt: TGTGCCAGCAGCGTCCGGGGGAGCGGGGGGGCGGCAGATACGCAGTATTTT
v_gene: TRBV21-1
len: 17
j_gene: TRBJ2-3
abundance: -
d_gene: -

CDR3aa: CASSSGSAGGNQPQHF
CDR3nt: TGCGCCAGCAGCTCCGGCTCGGCAGGGGGCAATCAGCCCCAGCATTTT
v_gene: TRBV5-1
len: 16
j_gene: TRBJ1-5
abundance: -
d_gene: -

CDR3aa: CASSSTGAANTEAFF
CDR3nt: TGTGCCAGCAGTTCGACAGGGGCGGCGAACACTGAAGCTTTCTTT
v_gene: TRBV28
len: 15
j_gene: TRBJ1-1
abundance: -
d_gene: TRBD1

CDR3aa: CAIRPPGQGDEQFF
CDR3nt: TGTGCCATCAGGCCTCCGGGACAGGGCGATGAGCAGTTCTTC
v_gene: TRBV10-3
len: 14
j_gene: TRBJ2-1
abundance: -
d_gene: TRBD1

CDR3aa: CASSPQTGEVTGELFF
CDR3nt: TGTGCCAGCAGCCCCCAGACAGGGGAAGTCACCGGGGAGCTGTTTTTT
v_gene: TRBV14
len: 16
j_gene: TRBJ2-2
abundance: few
d_gene: TRBD1

CDR3aa: CASSVKEPGAGELFF
CDR3nt: TGTGCCAGCAGCGTAAAGGAACCAGGGGCCGGGGAGCTGTTTTTT
v_gene: TRBV9
len: 15
j_gene: TRBJ2-2
abundance: -
d_gene: -

CDR3aa: CASSPRGLAGEADTQYF
CDR3nt: TGTGCCAGCAGCCCACGGGGACTAGCGGGGGAGGCAGATACGCAGTATTTT
v_gene: TRBV11-3
len: 17
j_gene: TRBJ2-3
abundance: -
d_gene: TRBD2

CDR3aa: CASSFDQGYYNSPLHF
CDR3nt: TGTGCCAGCAGCTTCGACCAGGGGTACTATAATTCACCCCTCCACTTT
v_gene: TRBV7-8
len: 16
j_gene: TRBJ1-6
abundance: -
d_gene: -

CDR3aa: CASSRRAGEQYF
CDR3nt: TGTGCCAGCAGCCGCCGGGCGGGCGAGCAGTACTTC
v_gene: TRBV13
len: 12
j_gene: TRBJ2-7
abundance: -
d_gene: -

CDR3aa: CASSLYSVQQGYEQYF
CDR3nt: TGTGCCAGCAGCTTATATTCTGTCCAACAGGGCTACGAGCAGTACTTC
v_gene: TRBV7-6
len: 16
j_gene: TRBJ2-7
abundance: -
d_gene: -

CDR3aa: CASSPPRGNGYTF
CDR3nt: TGTGCCAGCTCACCACCGCGGGGGAACGGCTACACCTTC
v_gene: TRBV18
len: 13
j_gene: TRBJ1-2
abundance: once
d_gene: -

CDR3aa: CASSLPGQGYGYTF
CDR3nt: TGTGCCAGCAGTCTCCCCGGACAGGGTTATGGCTACACCTTC
v_gene: TRBV28
len: 14
j_gene: TRBJ1-2
abundance: once
d_gene: TRBD1

CDR3aa: CASSPRQGVATNEKLFF
CDR3nt: TGTGCCAGCAGCCCTCGACAGGGAGTTGCAACTAATGAAAAACTGTTTTTT
v_gene: TRBV6-2/TRBV6-3
len: 17
j_gene: TRBJ1-4
abundance: -
d_gene: TRBD1

CDR3aa: CASSLAGGDNEQFF
CDR3nt: TGTGCCAGCAGCTTGGCGGGGGGCGACAATGAGCAGTTCTTC
v_gene: TRBV7-2
len: 14
j_gene: TRBJ2-1
abundance: -
d_gene: TRBD2

CDR3aa: CATSKIHREETQYF
CDR3nt: TGTGCCACCAGCAAGATCCACAGGGAAGAGACCCAGTACTTC
v_gene: TRBV15
len: 14
j_gene: TRBJ2-5
abundance: -
d_gene: -

CDR3aa: CASSLGGTGRNNYGYTF
CDR3nt: TGTGCCAGCAGCTTGGGCGGGACAGGCCGAAATAACTATGGCTACACCTTC
v_gene: TRBV5-6
len: 17
j_gene: TRBJ1-2
abundance: -
d_gene: TRBD1

CDR3aa: CASSLLASSPLHF
CDR3nt: TGTGCCAGCAGCTTATTGGCAAGTTCACCCCTCCACTTT
v_gene: TRBV13
len: 13
j_gene: TRBJ1-6
abundance: few
d_gene: -

CDR3aa: CASRMGQAGDETQYF
CDR3nt: TGTGCCAGTAGAATGGGACAGGCCGGCGACGAGACCCAGTACTTC
v_gene: TRBV19
len: 15
j_gene: TRBJ2-5
abundance: -
d_gene: TRBD1

CDR3aa: CASSRETGTSGGAETQYF
CDR3nt: TGTGCCAGCAGCCGCGAAACCGGGACTAGCGGGGGGGCGGAGACCCAGTACTTC
v_gene: TRBV3-1/TRBV3-2
len: 18
j_gene: TRBJ2-5
abundance: -
d_gene: TRBD2

CDR3aa: CASTPGGAGTYEQYF
CDR3nt: TGTGCCAGCACCCCAGGTGGGGCAGGGACCTACGAGCAGTACTTC
v_gene: TRBV7-2
len: 15
j_gene: TRBJ2-7
abundance: few
d_gene: -

CDR3aa: CATSDSAVNRGTGELFF
CDR3nt: TGTGCCACCAGTGATTCTGCGGTGAATCGGGGCACCGGGGAGCTGTTTTTT
v_gene: TRBV24-1
len: 17
j_gene: TRBJ2-2
abundance: -
d_gene: -

CDR3aa: CASSHITEAKNIQYF
CDR3nt: TGTGCCAGCAGTCATATAACAGAAGCCAAAAACATTCAGTACTTC
v_gene: TRBV27
len: 15
j_gene: TRBJ2-4
abundance: few
d_gene: -

CDR3aa: CSADRVWGTEAFF
CDR3nt: TGCAGCGCCGACAGGGTTTGGGGCACTGAAGCTTTCTTT
v_gene: TRBV29-1
len: 13
j_gene: TRBJ1-1
abundance: once
d_gene: TRBD1

CDR3aa: CASSSLTGVRNEQYF
CDR3nt: TGTGCCAGCAGTTCCCTGACAGGGGTTCGAAACGAGCAGTACTTC
v_gene: TRBV6-2/TRBV6-3
len: 15
j_gene: TRBJ2-7
abundance: -
d_gene: TRBD1

CDR3aa: CASSLESVAGYGYTF
CDR3nt: TGTGCCAGCAGCTTAGAGTCGGTGGCGGGCTATGGCTACACCTTC
v_gene: TRBV7-2
len: 15
j_gene: TRBJ1-2
abundance: once
d_gene: -

CDR3aa: CARSPDGVGTGELFF
CDR3nt: TGTGCCAGAAGCCCAGACGGGGTGGGCACCGGGGAGCTGTTTTTT
v_gene: TRBV5-3
len: 15
j_gene: TRBJ2-2
abundance: -
d_gene: -

CDR3aa: CATSSRGPGPSGNTIYF
CDR3nt: TGTGCCACCAGCTCAAGAGGCCCAGGGCCGTCTGGAAACACCATATATTTT
v_gene: TRBV15
len: 17
j_gene: TRBJ1-3
abundance: -
d_gene: -

CDR3aa: CSAEGHSSSGNTIYF
CDR3nt: TGCAGCGCCGAGGGACACTCAAGCTCTGGAAACACCATATATTTT
v_gene: TRBV29-1
len: 15
j_gene: TRBJ1-3
abundance: few
d_gene: -

CDR3aa: CASSFRLAGEETQYF
CDR3nt: TGTGCCAGCAGCTTCCGACTAGCGGGGGAAGAGACCCAGTACTTC
v_gene: TRBV7-2
len: 15
j_gene: TRBJ2-5
abundance: -
d_gene: TRBD2

CDR3aa: CASSIKEGTFQYF
CDR3nt: TGTGCCAGTAGTATCAAGGAGGGCACATTCCAATATTTT
v_gene: TRBV19
len: 13
j_gene: TRBJ2-3
abundance: -
d_gene: -

CDR3aa: CASSLAQPWTDTQYF
CDR3nt: TGCGCCAGCAGCTTGGCACAGCCTTGGACAGATACGCAGTATTTT
v_gene: TRBV5-1
len: 15
j_gene: TRBJ2-3
abundance: few
d_gene: -

CDR3aa: CAWGDQPGGGDTEAFF
CDR3nt: TGTGCCTGGGGTGACCAACCAGGGGGAGGCGACACTGAAGCTTTCTTT
v_gene: TRBV30
len: 16
j_gene: TRBJ1-1
abundance: once
d_gene: TRBD1